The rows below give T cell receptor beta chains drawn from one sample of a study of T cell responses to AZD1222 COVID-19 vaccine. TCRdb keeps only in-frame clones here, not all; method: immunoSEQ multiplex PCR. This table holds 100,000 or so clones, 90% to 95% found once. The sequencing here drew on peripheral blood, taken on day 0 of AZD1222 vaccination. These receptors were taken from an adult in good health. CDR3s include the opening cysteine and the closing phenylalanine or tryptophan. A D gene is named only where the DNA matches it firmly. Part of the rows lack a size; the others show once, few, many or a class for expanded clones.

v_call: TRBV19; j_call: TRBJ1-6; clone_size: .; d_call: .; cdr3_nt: TGTGCCAGTAGTTCCAGGGAGGATTCACCCCTCCACTTT; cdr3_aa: CASSSREDSPLHF
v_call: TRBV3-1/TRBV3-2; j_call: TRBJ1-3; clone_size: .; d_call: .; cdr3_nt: TGTGCCAGCAGCCTGGACCTGACCAACGGAAACACCATATATTTT; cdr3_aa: CASSLDLTNGNTIYF
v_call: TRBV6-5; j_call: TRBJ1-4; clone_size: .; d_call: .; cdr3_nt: TGTGCCAGCAGAGACGGACAGAGGGAAAAACTGTTTTTT; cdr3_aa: CASRDGQREKLFF
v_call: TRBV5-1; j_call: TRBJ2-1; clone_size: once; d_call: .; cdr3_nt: TGCGCCAGCAGCCCGGCTTTCGATGAGCAGTTCTTC; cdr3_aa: CASSPAFDEQFF
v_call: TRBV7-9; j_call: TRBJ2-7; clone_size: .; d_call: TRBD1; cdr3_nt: TGTGCCAGCAGCTTAGGGACAGGGCCCCACGAGCAGTACTTC; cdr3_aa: CASSLGTGPHEQYF
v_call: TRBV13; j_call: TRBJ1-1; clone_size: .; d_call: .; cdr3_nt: TGTGCCAGCAGTCTTACTTGGGGGGGTGGCACTGAAGCTTTCTTT; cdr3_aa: CASSLTWGGGTEAFF
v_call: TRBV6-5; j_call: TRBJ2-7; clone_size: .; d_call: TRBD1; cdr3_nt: TGTGCCAGCAGGCCACCGGGACAGCAGAACGAGCAGTACTTC; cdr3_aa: CASRPPGQQNEQYF
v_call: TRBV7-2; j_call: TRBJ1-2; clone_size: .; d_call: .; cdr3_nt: TGTGCCAGCAGCTTAGCATCTTTTAGGACGCAATCGGATGGCTACACCTTC; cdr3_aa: CASSLASFRTQSDGYTF
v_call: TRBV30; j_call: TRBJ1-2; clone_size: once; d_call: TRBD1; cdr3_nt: TGTGCCTGGAGTTCAGGACAGGGTGCGGGCTACACCTTC; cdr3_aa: CAWSSGQGAGYTF
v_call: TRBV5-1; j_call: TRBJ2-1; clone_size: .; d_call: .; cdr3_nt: TGCGCCAGCAGCTTGTTCGGGGTAGCTAGGCTCAATGAGCAGTTCTTC; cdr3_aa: CASSLFGVARLNEQFF
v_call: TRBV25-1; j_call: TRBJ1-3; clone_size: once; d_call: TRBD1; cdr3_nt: TGTGCCAGCAGAACAGGGGGCTCTGGAAACACCATATATTTT; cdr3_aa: CASRTGGSGNTIYF
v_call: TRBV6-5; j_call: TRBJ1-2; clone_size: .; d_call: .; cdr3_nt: TGTGCCAGCAGTTACTCGAAAGTACAAGGCTACACCTTC; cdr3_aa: CASSYSKVQGYTF
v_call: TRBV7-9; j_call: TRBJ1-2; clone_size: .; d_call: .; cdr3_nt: TGTGCCAGCAGCTTAGGTGTGGCAGACTATGGCTACACCTTC; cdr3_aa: CASSLGVADYGYTF
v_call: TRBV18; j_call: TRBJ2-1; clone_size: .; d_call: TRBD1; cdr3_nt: TGTGCCAGCTCACTCAACGGACAGGGGGACAATGAGCAGTTCTTC; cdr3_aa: CASSLNGQGDNEQFF
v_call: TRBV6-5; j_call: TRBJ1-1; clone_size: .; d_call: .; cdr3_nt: TGTGCCAGCAGCCCGACAGGATACAACACTGAAGCTTTCTTT; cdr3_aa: CASSPTGYNTEAFF
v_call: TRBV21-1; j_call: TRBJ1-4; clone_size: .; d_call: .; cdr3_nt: TGTGCCAGCGGGAGACAGGGTGGCAATGAAAAACTGTTTTTT; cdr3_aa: CASGRQGGNEKLFF
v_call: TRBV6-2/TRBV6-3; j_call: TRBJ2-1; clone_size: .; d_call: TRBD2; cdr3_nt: TGTGCCAGCAGTTACACTAGCGGCTCCTACAATGAGCAGTTCTTC; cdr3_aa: CASSYTSGSYNEQFF
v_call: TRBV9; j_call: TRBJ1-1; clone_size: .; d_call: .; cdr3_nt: TGTGCCAGCAGCTTGAGCCCGTCACTCGGTAGGGGAACTGAAGCTTTCTTT; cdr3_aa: CASSLSPSLGRGTEAFF
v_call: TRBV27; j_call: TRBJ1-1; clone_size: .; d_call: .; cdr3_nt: TGTGCCAGCAGTTTGGACAGAGCCGTTCTTATCTTT; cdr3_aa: CASSLDRAVLIF
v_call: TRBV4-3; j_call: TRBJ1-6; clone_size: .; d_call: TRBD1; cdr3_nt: TGCGCCAGCAGCCAAGATGTCGCAGGGGGCTTTAATTCACCCCTCCACTTT; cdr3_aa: CASSQDVAGGFNSPLHF
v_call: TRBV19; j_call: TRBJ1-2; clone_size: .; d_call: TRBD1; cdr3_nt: TGTGCCAGTAGTCCCAGCCGGGACAGGGGCTCCTATAACTATGGCTACACCTTC; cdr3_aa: CASSPSRDRGSYNYGYTF
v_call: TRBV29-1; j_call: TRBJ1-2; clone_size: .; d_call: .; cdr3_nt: TGCAGCGTTGAACTTTCCTATGGCTACACCTTC; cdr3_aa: CSVELSYGYTF
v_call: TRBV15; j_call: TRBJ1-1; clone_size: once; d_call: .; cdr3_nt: TGTGCCACCAGCAAGGGAGGGGAGAACACTGAAGCTTTCTTT; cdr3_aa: CATSKGGENTEAFF
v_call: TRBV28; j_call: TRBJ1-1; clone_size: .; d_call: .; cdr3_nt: TGTGCCAGCGGCGTCGTCGGCGCCCCGGGCACTGAAGCTTTCTTT; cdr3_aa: CASGVVGAPGTEAFF
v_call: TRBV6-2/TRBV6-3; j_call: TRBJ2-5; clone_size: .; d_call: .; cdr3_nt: TGTGCCAGCAGCCCACTCCGGGACTCAGGGAGGCGGGAGACCCAGTACTTC; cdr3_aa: CASSPLRDSGRRETQYF
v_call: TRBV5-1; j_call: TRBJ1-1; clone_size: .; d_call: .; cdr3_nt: TGCGCCAGCAGCTTGGGAGGGATTGGCACTGAAGCTTTCTTT; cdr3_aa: CASSLGGIGTEAFF
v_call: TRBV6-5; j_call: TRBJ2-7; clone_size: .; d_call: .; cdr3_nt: TGTGCCAGCAGTTACTCCGGGCTTTCCTACGAGCAGTACTTC; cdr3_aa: CASSYSGLSYEQYF
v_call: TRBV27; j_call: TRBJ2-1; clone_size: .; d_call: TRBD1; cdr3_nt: TGTGCCAGCAGTTTATTGGGACAGGGAATGAGGAATGAGCAGTTCTTC; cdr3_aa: CASSLLGQGMRNEQFF
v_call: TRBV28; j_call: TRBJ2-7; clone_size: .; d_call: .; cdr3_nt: TGTGCCAGCAGCTACCTCGCGTCAGGGAGTACCTACGAGCAGTACTTC; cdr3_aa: CASSYLASGSTYEQYF
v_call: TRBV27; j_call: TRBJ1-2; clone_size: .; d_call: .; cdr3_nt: TGTGCCAGCATTCAGTCAGGCCGAGGGACCTATGGCTACACCTTC; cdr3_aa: CASIQSGRGTYGYTF
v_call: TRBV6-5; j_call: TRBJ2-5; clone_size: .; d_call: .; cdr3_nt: TGTGCCAGCAGTTACTCGAGGGAGACCCAGTACTTC; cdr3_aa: CASSYSRETQYF
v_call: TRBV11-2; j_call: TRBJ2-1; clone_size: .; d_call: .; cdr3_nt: TGTGCCAGCAGCTTAGATACTGGCGGCGTCGAGCAGTTCTTC; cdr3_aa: CASSLDTGGVEQFF
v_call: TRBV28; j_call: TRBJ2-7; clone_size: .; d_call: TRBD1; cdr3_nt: TGTGCCAGCAGTGAACAGGGGGCAAGCACCTACGAGCAGTACTTC; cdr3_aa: CASSEQGASTYEQYF
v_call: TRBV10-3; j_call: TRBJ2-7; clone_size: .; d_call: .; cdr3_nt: TGTGCCATCAGTGAGTCAGCGGCTCGGGAGCAGTACTTC; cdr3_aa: CAISESAAREQYF
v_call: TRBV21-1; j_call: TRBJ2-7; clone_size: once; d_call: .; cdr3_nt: TGTGCCAGCAGCAAAGAAGAAGGGGGGGTCCCCCGTCTCGAGCAGTACTTC; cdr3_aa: CASSKEEGGVPRLEQYF
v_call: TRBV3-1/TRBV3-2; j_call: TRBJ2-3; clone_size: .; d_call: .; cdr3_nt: TGTGCCAGCAGCCAAGAGCCCAGGTTCCTCACAGATACGCAGTATTTT; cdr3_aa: CASSQEPRFLTDTQYF
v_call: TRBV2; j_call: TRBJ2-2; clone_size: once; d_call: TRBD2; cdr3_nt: TGTGCCAGCCGGACTAGCGGGGTTAACACCGGGGAGCTGTTTTTT; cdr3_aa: CASRTSGVNTGELFF
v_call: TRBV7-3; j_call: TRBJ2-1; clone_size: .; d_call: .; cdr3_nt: TGTGCCAGCAGCTTACTGGGGGGGCCGAGCAATGAGCAGTTCTTC; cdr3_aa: CASSLLGGPSNEQFF
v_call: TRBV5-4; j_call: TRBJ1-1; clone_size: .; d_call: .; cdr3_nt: TGTGCCAGCAGCTTAGTTAGTGGGGGTGGCGAAGCTTTCTTT; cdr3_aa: CASSLVSGGGEAFF
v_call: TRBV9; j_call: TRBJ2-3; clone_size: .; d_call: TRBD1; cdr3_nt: TGTGCCAGCAGCGAGGCCGGGACAGGGACGGGGAGCAGCACAGATACGCAGTATTTT; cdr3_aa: CASSEAGTGTGSSTDTQYF
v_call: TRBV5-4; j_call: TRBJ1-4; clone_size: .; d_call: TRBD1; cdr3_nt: TGTGCCAGCAGCTCGGGACAGGGCGCTAATGAAAAACTGTTTTTT; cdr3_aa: CASSSGQGANEKLFF
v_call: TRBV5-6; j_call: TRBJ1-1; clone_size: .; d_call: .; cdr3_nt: TGTGCCAGCAGCTCGCCCAGCCCAGGTACCCCCCGGGCTTTCTTT; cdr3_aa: CASSSPSPGTPRAFF
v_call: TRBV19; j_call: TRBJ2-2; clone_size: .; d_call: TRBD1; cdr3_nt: TGTGCCAGTAGTATCAGGGGGCGAAACACCGGGGAGCTGTTTTTT; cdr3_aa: CASSIRGRNTGELFF
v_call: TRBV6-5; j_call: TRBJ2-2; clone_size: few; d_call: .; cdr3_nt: TGTGCCAGCAGGACAGTGAACACCGGGGAGCTGTTTTTT; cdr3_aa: CASRTVNTGELFF
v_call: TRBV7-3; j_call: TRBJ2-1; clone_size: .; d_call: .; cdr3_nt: TGTGCCAGCTCAGGGGGGAATGAGCAGTTCTTC; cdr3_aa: CASSGGNEQFF
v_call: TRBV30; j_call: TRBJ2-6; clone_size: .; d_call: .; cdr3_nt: TGTGCCTGGAGTAAGGGATTCTCTGGGGCCAACGTCCTGACTTTC; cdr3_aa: CAWSKGFSGANVLTF
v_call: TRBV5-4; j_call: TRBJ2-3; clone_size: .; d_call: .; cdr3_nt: TGTGCCAGCAGCCCCGCCGGGGCTAGCACAGATACGCAGTATTTT; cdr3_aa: CASSPAGASTDTQYF
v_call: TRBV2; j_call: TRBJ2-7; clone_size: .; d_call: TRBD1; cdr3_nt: TGTGCCAGCAGTGAATGGAGGGGCAGGGGGCTCTACGAGCAGTACTTC; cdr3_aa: CASSEWRGRGLYEQYF
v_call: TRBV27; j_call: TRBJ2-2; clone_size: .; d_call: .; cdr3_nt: TGTGCCAGCAGTTTCCAGTATATTTCCGGGGAGCTGTTTTTT; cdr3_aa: CASSFQYISGELFF
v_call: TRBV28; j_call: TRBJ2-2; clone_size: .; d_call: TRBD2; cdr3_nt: TGTGCCAGCAGTCAACCCCGTCCGGGACTAGCGGGAGACCTCACCGGGGAGCTGTTTTTT; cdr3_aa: CASSQPRPGLAGDLTGELFF
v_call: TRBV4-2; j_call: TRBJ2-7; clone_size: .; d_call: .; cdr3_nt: TGTGCCAGCAGCCAAGATTACGGCGCCTACGAGCAGTACTTC; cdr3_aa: CASSQDYGAYEQYF
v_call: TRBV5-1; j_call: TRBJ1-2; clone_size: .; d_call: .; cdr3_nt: TGCGCCAGCAGTGCAGGGACCTATGGCTACACCTTC; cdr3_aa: CASSAGTYGYTF
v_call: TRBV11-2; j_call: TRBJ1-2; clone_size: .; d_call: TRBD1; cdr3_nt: TGTGCCAGCAGCTTTCCAGGACAGGGCTATGGCTACACCTTC; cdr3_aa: CASSFPGQGYGYTF
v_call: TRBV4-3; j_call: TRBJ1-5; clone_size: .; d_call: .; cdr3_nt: TGCGCCAGCAGCCAAGATAAAGGACAGCCCCAGCATTTT; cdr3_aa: CASSQDKGQPQHF
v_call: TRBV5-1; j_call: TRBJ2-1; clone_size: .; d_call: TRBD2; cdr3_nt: TGCGCCAGCAGCCCGGGGAGGGGACCAGTTTTAGATGAGCAGTTCTTC; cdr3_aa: CASSPGRGPVLDEQFF
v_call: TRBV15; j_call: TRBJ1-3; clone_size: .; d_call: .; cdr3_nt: TGTGCCACCAGTCCGGCAGGAGCCCCACTCTCTGGAAACACCATATATTTT; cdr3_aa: CATSPAGAPLSGNTIYF
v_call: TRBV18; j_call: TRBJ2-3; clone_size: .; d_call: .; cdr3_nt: TGTGCCAGCTCACCTTTGGGGCAGGTAGGCACAGATACGCAGTATTTT; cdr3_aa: CASSPLGQVGTDTQYF